Reported below is one TCR beta chain. The target antigen is unknown. For the second PCR, which ran for 7 to 11 cycles, a sample-barcoded 5' primer and a J-beta primer mix were used. Tagging of each cDNA molecule was performed by a template-switch adaptor with 12 random nucleotides. Per sample, CDR3-containing paired-end reads numbered at least 2.5 million. TCRdb reprocessed the 5' RACE reads via MiXCR and lists one record per CDR3 protein. The table records roughly 1.7 million distinct CDR3 sequences, 30% to 35% of them present only once. The CDR3 covers 15 residues. V was shortened by 2 bases and J by 6 bases, with 15 bases between the two germline ends. The data belong to a study of blood T cells in healthy people across ages. Findings and limits, study-wide: Greater diversity and more naive CD4+ cells were seen in long-lived donors than in aged donors.

The source is a woman aged 25 to 39 in good health. The specimen was blood. The chain joins TRBV12-3 or TRBV12-4 to TRBJ2-3, with a weak D call TRBD2 (6 bases). The CDR3 loop is CASSLRGSRADTQYF. CDR3 DNA: TGTGCCAGCAGTTTACGGGGGAGTCGCGCTGATACGCAGTATTTT.